This T cell receptor (beta chain) was recorded in a study of tumor and adjacent non-tumor tissue in lung cancer. Across the study: Patients were aged roughly 31 to 76, 10 men and roughly five women, stage I to III. Regarding the study as a whole: Significantly higher TCR diversity was found in tumor than normal lung.

TCRbeta libraries were built with three rounds of nested PCR, modified from ARM-PCR. TCRdb re-derived calls from the multiplex PCR reads in MiXCR, one entry per CDR3 protein. Seen here are some 80,000 distinct CDR3 sequences, under 80% observed once, and the top ten hold just over 20%. No cell sorting was done before RNA was extracted from the tissue. Distant lung tissue was collected more than 3 cm away from the tumor edge. Donors were chemotherapy-naive, newly diagnosed lung cancer surgical patients in China, August–late 2014. Comments on this clonotype: No antigen is known for it. One junction end disagrees with the germline gene, perhaps due to a read error.

There are 15 residues in the CDR3. Germline loops: CDR1 MNHNY, CDR2 SVGAGI (reference sequence). The rearrangement links TRBV6-6 to TRBJ2-7; TRBD1 aligns across 8 bases. What was sequenced was distant non-tumor lung tissue. The receptor was isolated from a woman aged 45-60 years with non-small cell lung cancer. The CDR3 loop reads CATSYETRGPYGQYF. In DNA form, the CDR3 reads TGTGCCACCAGTTATGAAACCAGGGGGCCCTACGGGCAGTACTTC.